This TCR beta chain was identified in a study of identical twins. This clonotype was counted only a few times. TCRdb fed the 5' RACE reads into MiXCR, producing one record per CDR3 protein. The sample has approximately 240,000 distinct CDR3 sequences, over 12% seen once. CDR1 is MNHEY and CDR2 is SVGAGI in the germline V gene. V was clipped by 0 bases and J by 6 bases, with 12 bases between them. The CDR3 consists of 14 residues. The sequenced material came from memory (CD45RO+) T cells sorted from blood. The gene calls are TRBV6-5 and TRBJ2-7; D is tentatively TRBD1 or TRBD2 (5 bases each). The source of this sequence is a woman aged 18 to 35 in good health. CDR3 in amino acids: CASSYSGEPGEQYF. In DNA, the CDR3 is TGTGCCAGCAGTTACTCAGGGGAGCCGGGCGAGCAGTACTTC.